This T cell receptor beta chain was observed in a study of Graves' ophthalmopathy and Graves' hyperthyroidism. The study's findings and limits: Its predictions of ophthalmopathy progression gave the model approximately 65% sensitivity and 72.22% specificity.

V dropped 0 bases and J dropped 4 bases, with 6 bases sitting between them. The CDR3 is 13 amino acids. Per the germline V gene, CDR1 is MNHEY and CDR2 is SVGEGT. With regard to this clonotype: Antigen unknown.

CDR3 regions of TCR beta were amplified from RNA transcripts. RT-PCR in the first round used HTBI primers; a second-round multiplex PCR followed. Each CDR3 protein gets one entry after TCRdb re-called the multiplex PCR reads with MiXCR. The sample holds about 590,000 distinct CDR3 sequences, less than 40% seen once. This clonotype originated in an adult man with Graves' hyperthyroidism. The sequenced material came from peripheral blood or thyroid tissue (not recorded which). The rearrangement links TRBV6-2 or TRBV6-3 to TRBJ1-2; no definite D call. The CDR3 is CASSYSSAYGYTF. The CDR3 DNA sequence: TGTGCCAGCAGTTACTCGTCGGCCTATGGCTACACCTTC.